This T cell receptor (beta chain) emerged from a study of cytomegalovirus exposure and HLA in healthy donors. CDR3 size: 14 residues. CDR1 and CDR2 (germline): LNHDA, SQIVND (reference sequence). V was shortened by 4 bases and J by 2 bases, with 12 bases between the two germline ends. Points on this clone: Its antigen is currently unknown.

Findings of the study overall: In vitro assays verified that three CMV-associated chains recognized CMV antigens specifically. In a later analysis, TCR association rates varied by HLA locus: DRB1 most, HLA-C fewest. Some V segments, TRBV6-2 and TRBV6-3 among them, were indistinguishable and were therefore excluded. Cytomegalovirus status was reportedly diagnosed by the classifier with high sensitivity and specificity.

The PCR employed 60 Vbeta primers together with 13 Jbeta primers. The protocol was immunoSEQ multiplex PCR, while the TCRdb copy is restricted to in-frame clones and leaves out a portion. The table includes about 120,000 clones, more than 70% detected once. The sequenced sample was PBMCs. The receptor comes from a man aged 45-65 years in good health and CMV-seropositive. The chain joins TRBV19 to TRBJ2-7; D is uncertain. CDR3 DNA sequence: TGTGCCAGTAGTACCTTGACATCCACCTACGAGCAGTACTTC. The encoded protein is CASSTLTSTYEQYF.